A single sample is the source of the 2 T cell receptor beta chains below, sequenced in a study of control samples from healthy donors and cancer patients. Libraries were prepared by immunoSEQ multiplex PCR; TCRdb keeps only in-frame clonotypes and omits some of them. The repertoire holds roughly 150,000 clones, 70% to 90% seen once, with 1.7% in the top ten. The sequenced sample was blood. Receptors originate from a young man in good health.

This clone was detected only a few times. The rearrangement joins TRBV6-5 to TRBJ1-1; a possible D gene is TRBD1 (6 bases). Germline-derived CDR1 and CDR2 are MNHEY and SVGAGI. CDR3 length: 13 amino acids. V was clipped by 5 bases and J by 1 base, with 8 bases between them. The CDR3 is CASSRGRNTEAFF. The CDR3 region has the DNA TGTGCCAGCAGTAGGGGGAGGAACACTGAAGCTTTCTTT.

The rearrangement uses TRBV28 and TRBJ1-1, with D uncertain. This CDR3 contains 11 residues. Per the germline V gene, CDR1 is MDHEN and CDR2 is SYDVKM. Trimming removed 5 bases from V and 10 bases from J, with 11 bases in between. In nucleotides, the CDR3 is TGTGCCAGCAGTCCTCGAACCGGAGCTTTCTTT. This sequence encodes CASSPRTGAFF.